This entry is about one TCR beta chain. This clonotype was seen ten or more times. Its antigen is not yet known. No qualities accompany the bases; no much larger clone lies one base away. CDR1 SGHAT and CDR2 FQNNGV were looked up in the germline V gene. Germline trimming amounts to 4 bases on V and 5 bases on J, with 2 as the count of junction bases outside the gene matches. The CDR3 has 14 amino acids, counting the end cysteine and phenylalanine. The only DNA kept is the CDR3, 42 bases in frame from the first base. What this sample's time point label stands for: newly diagnosed GD, antithyroid drugs for less than 3 months. RNA was extracted from PBMCs in TRIzol for both TCR sequencing and RNA sequencing. The diagnosis of Graves' disease followed American Thyroid Association guidelines. Patients for the study were recruited at an endocrinology department in Xi'an, China. Each patient gave about 9.1 milliliters of peripheral blood, collected in an EDTA anticoagulant tube. Ficoll Paque Plus density gradient separation was used to isolate PBMCs, and no further T cell sorting was done. RNA quality was checked with an Agilent 2100 Bioanalyzer and agarose gel, and concentration with a NanoDrop 2000.

The sample originates from a study of regulatory T cells in long-lasting Graves disease (dated by TCRdb to 2020 to 2022). With respect to the entire study: Patients with newly diagnosed Graves' disease had been on antithyroid drugs for under 3 months. The study was registered as a clinical trial and conducted in China. A total of around 35 samples were covered by TCR sequencing, comprising approximately 13 persistent and roughly 20 newly diagnosed Graves' disease patients. This study used TCR sequencing and RNA sequencing of peripheral blood to compare persistent Graves' disease patients against newly diagnosed Graves' disease patients. Here is what the overall study found, with its caveats: Compared with newly diagnosed patients, persistent Graves' disease patients had lower TCR Shannon entropy and fewer highly expanded clones, which suggests clonal expansion. Sequencing and analysis were restricted to the TCR beta chain. Only peripheral blood was studied, because thyroid tissue, the primary lesion, was inaccessible. The authors noted that the small sample size was a limitation that may lower accuracy. TRBV28, TRBJ1-2 and TRBJ2-5 were preferentially used in persistent disease, while TRBV20-1 and TRBJ2-1 were favored in newly diagnosed disease. More public clonotypes were shared among persistent patients (roughly 2,700) than among newly diagnosed patients (more than 900).

The library was produced with multiplex PCR. Reads for this sample came from an Illumina HiSeq 4000. To build TCR beta libraries, CDR3 regions were amplified by Arm-PCR using iRepertoire HTBI primers. Gel purification was performed on PCR products prior to sequencing. The study's processing was this. Gene usage analysis of CDR3 amino acid clonotypes relied on the 62 TRBV and 14 TRBJ segments identified across samples. COPE and FqMerger were used to merge the filtered high-quality paired reads into contigs. BLAST was used to align contigs to IMGT TRBV, TRBD and TRBJ reference genes, and CDR3 was defined according to IMGT. Highly expanded clones were defined as clonotypes with a frequency above 0.1%. Shannon entropy was used to measure repertoire diversity, and the Gini coefficient was used to measure V-J evenness. A clonotype found in more than one individual was treated as public. The public sequencing data were trimmed at Q25 with fastp and processed into clonotypes with MiXCR by TCRdb, which kept only in-frame beta chains. A single entry per CDR3 protein holds the most common genes and DNA from its merged rows. TCRdb, not the original authors, processed these V and J calls. The sample profile shows over 350,000 distinct CDR3 sequences; 12% to 15% of them were found once. The leading ten clones occupy roughly a sixth of the sample.

This same sample was also part of a study on T cells in Graves' hyperthyroidism and ophthalmopathy. That second report states: Stable Graves' hyperthyroidism was defined as no progression to ophthalmopathy during 18 months of follow-up. Hyperthyroidism patients were newly diagnosed, had a disease duration of under 2 months, and were aged 18 to 65 years. Patients with uncontrolled infections, other autoimmune diseases, pregnancy or lactation were excluded. Diagnoses were based on clinical symptoms, serum thyroxine and TRAb, thyroid ultrasound and orbital computed tomography. For the first round of RT-PCR on the TCR CDR3, the HTBI primer set was used together with the Qiagen OneStep RT-PCR kit. Most expanded thyroid clonotypes (frequency above 0.001) were also found in blood, which suggests that blood repertoires may mirror thyroid immune responses. Ophthalmopathy was separated from stable hyperthyroidism by a 13 V-J signature model, with about 86% sensitivity and 81% to 83% specificity obtained in cross-validation and 80%/75% obtained in testing. In validation, the model predicted progression to ophthalmopathy a median of 6.5 months before onset, with approximately 71% sensitivity and just under 75% specificity. To identify distinguishing TCR V-J signatures, a discovery cohort of about 100 patients was used, comprising 43 with Graves' ophthalmopathy and 55 to 65 with stable Graves' hyperthyroidism. Prospective prediction of ophthalmopathy was tested in an independent validation cohort consisting of some 19 hyperthyroidism patients and some 16 patients who later progressed to ophthalmopathy. The approximately 98 discovery patients were randomly divided into training and test sets at a 7:3 ratio. Thyroid tissue and blood T-cell repertoires from roughly 6 Graves' hyperthyroidism patients were also compared in the study. Following sampling, methimazole starting at 30 mg daily was given to hyperthyroidism patients, and high-dose intravenous methylprednisolone was given to ophthalmopathy patients. Libraries were constructed in a second round of multiplex PCR, after which size selection and purification were performed. The libraries were sequenced on an Illumina HiSeq2000 using paired-end 100 bp reads. SOAPnuke was used to process the raw data, with reads discarded if the reads contained adapters or uncalled bases, had a mean Phred below 15, or lacked an exact constant-primer or identifier match. COPE v1.2.5 was used to merge the high-quality paired reads, and each unique nucleotide sequence was defined as a clonotype. Clonotypes were aligned to IMGT TRBV, TRBD and TRBJ reference segments using MiTCR v1.1. Analysis was restricted to V-J combinations with a frequency above 0.0001, which covered roughly 99% of repertoires. The TCS score was defined as the ratio of F50 (clonal expansion) to E x V (chaos), calculated using BLOSUM62-based TCRdist between CDR3 peptides within each V-J. Welch's t-statistics and random forest reduced fewer than 600 V-J features to 13, which were used in a naive Bayes classifier (R e1071). No statistical method was used to set the sample size in advance, and investigators knew the group allocation. TCR Vbeta CDR3 sequencing of some 140 peripheral blood samples (over 40 ophthalmopathy, 75 hyperthyroidism and approximately 17 progressor patients) is reported in the paper.

The sequence was obtained from a woman between 45 and 65 years old with Graves disease. Donor details come from another sample of the same person, matched by shared clones. The source material was peripheral blood mononuclear cells (PBMCs), sampled at new diagnosis, from a patient treated with antithyroid drugs. This sequence uses TRBV11-2 and TRBJ2-3; 11 nucleotides in the junction match TRBD1. CDR3 sequence: CASSWTGGGDTQYF. Read as DNA, the sequence is TGTGCCAGCAGCTGGACAGGGGGCGGAGATACGCAGTATTTT.